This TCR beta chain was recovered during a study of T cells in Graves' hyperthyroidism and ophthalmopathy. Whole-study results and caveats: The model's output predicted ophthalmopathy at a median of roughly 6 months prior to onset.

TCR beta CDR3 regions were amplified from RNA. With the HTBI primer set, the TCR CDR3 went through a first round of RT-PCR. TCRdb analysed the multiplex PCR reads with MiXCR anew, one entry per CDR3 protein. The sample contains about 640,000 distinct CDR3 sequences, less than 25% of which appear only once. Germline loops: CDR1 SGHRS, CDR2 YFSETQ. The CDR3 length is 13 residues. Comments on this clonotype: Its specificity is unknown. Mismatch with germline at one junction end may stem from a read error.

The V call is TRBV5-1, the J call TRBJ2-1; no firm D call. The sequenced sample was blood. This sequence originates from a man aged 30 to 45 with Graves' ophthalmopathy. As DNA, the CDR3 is TGCGCCAGCAGCTTCGGTTCCTCCAATGAGCAGTTCTTC. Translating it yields CASSFGSSNEQFF.